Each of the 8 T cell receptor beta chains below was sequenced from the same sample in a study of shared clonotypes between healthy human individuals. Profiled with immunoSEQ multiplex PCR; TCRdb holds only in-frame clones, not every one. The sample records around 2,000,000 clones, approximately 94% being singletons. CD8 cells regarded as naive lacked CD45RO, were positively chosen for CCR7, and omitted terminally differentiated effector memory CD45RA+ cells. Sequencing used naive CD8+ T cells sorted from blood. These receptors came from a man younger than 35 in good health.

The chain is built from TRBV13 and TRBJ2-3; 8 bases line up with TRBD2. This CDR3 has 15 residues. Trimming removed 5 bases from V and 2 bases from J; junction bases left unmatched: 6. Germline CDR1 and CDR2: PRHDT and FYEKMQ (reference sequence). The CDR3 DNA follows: TGTGCCAGCAGCGCCGGTAGCGGGGTCACAGATACGCAGTATTTT. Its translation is CASSAGSGVTDTQYF.

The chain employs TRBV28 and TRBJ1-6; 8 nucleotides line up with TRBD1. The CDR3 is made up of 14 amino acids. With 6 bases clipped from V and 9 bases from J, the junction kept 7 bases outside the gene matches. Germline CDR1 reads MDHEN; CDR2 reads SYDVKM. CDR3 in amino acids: CASSKDRGSSPLHF. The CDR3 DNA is TGTGCCAGCAGCAAAGACAGGGGATCTTCACCCCTCCACTTT.

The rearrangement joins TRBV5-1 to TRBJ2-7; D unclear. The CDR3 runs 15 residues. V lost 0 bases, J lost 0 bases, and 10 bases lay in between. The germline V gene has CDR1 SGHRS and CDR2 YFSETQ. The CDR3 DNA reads TGCGCCAGCAGCTTGGCGCAGTTCAGCTCCTACGAGCAGTACTTC. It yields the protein CASSLAQFSSYEQYF.

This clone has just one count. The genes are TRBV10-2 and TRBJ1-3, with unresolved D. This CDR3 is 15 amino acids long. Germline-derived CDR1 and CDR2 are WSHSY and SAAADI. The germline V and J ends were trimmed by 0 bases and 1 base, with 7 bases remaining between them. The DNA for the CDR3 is TGCGCCAGCAGTGAGTCTTTCCTATCTGGAAACACCATATATTTT. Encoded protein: CASSESFLSGNTIYF.

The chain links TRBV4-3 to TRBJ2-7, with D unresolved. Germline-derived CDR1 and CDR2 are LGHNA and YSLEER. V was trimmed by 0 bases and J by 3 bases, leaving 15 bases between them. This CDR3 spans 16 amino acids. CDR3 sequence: CASSQDSRAENYEQYF. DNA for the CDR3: TGCGCCAGCAGCCAAGACAGTCGTGCGGAGAACTACGAGCAGTACTTC.

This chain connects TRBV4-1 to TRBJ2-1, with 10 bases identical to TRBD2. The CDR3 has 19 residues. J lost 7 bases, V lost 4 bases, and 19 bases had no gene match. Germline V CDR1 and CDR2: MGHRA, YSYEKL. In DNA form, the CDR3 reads TGCGCCAGCAGCCCCCAAACGGTATGGACTAGCGGTGCGGGGAATGAGCAGTTCTTC. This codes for CASSPQTVWTSGAGNEQFF.

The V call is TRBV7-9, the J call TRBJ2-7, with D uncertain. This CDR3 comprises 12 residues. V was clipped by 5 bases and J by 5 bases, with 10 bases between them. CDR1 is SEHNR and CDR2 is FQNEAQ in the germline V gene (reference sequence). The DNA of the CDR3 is TGTGCCAGCAGCGTCCGGACCCACGAGCAGTACTTC. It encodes CASSVRTHEQYF.

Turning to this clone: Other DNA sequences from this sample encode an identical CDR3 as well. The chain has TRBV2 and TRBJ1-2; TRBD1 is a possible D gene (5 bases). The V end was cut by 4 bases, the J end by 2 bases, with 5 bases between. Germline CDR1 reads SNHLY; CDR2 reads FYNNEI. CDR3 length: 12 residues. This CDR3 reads CASSGQNYGYTF. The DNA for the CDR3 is TGTGCCAGCAGTGGACAGAACTATGGCTACACCTTC.